This T cell receptor beta chain was sequenced in a study of blood T cell repertoires in COVID-19. The V gene end was trimmed by 4 bases and the J gene end by 5 bases; junction bases not matched to a gene: 4. The germline gives CDR1 SGDLS, CDR2 YYNGEE. The CDR3 extends over 14 amino acids. Sequencing was performed with immunoSEQ multiplex PCR; in TCRdb, only in-frame clones are kept and a portion is missing. This sample has 320,000 or so clones, with under 90% found just once. Self-reported history from a screening survey and questionnaire set each donor's cohort. The rearrangement links TRBV9 to TRBJ2-1; 9 nucleotides align to TRBD2. Sequences were obtained from PBMCs or T cells enriched from blood (not recorded which). The clonotype was recovered from a man between 60 and 75 years old who had recovered from COVID-19. Here the CDR3 reads CASSPPSGDNEQFF. The DNA of the CDR3 is TGTGCCAGCAGCCCCCCTAGCGGGGACAATGAGCAGTTCTTC.